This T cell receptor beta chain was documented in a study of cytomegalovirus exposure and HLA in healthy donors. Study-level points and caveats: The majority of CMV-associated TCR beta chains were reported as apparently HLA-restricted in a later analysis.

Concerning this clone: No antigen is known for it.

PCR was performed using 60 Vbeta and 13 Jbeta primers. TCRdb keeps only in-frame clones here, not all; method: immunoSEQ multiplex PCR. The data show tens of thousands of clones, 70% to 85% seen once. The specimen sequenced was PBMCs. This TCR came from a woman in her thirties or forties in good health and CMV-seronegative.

The CDR3 DNA follows: TGTGCCAGCCTTGGACAGGGGAACACTGAAGCTTTCTTT. Translating it yields CASLGQGNTEAFF. The rearrangement links TRBV25-1 to TRBJ1-1; 8 bases fit TRBD1. The CDR3 has 13 residues. The germline V gene encodes CDR1 MGHDK and CDR2 SYGVNS. Unmatched junction bases numbered 3, after V lost 8 bases and J lost 1 base.